The rows below give T cell receptor beta chains drawn from one sample of a study of blood T cells in healthy people across ages. TCRdb ran MiXCR on the 5' RACE reads and lists one entry per CDR3 protein. The table has about 1.8 million distinct CDR3 sequences, about 50% seen once. The sequenced sample consisted of blood. Receptor source: a woman aged 40 to 50 in good health. The CDR3 runs from the conserved cysteine through the conserved F or W. Fields, in order: clone size, D gene, J gene, V gene, CDR3 protein, CDR3 DNA. D genes are given only for firm matches. Size tells how often a clone was seen (once, few, many) or the class of an expanded clone, and some rows leave it out.

>.|.|TRBJ1-2|TRBV20-1
CSASNPELSMGYTF
TGCAGTGCTAGTAATCCCGAGCTGTCTATGGGCTACACCTTC
>.|.|TRBJ2-6|TRBV5-1
CASSPGPTFSGANVLTF
TGCGCCAGCAGCCCGGGACCGACCTTCTCTGGGGCCAACGTCCTGACTTTC
>once|.|TRBJ2-5|TRBV7-2
CASISQSQETQYF
TGTGCCAGCATAAGTCAATCCCAAGAGACCCAGTACTTC
>few|.|TRBJ2-3|TRBV10-3
CAILDPTDTQYF
TGTGCCATCCTGGACCCCACAGATACGCAGTATTTT
>.|TRBD1|TRBJ2-7|TRBV9
CASSVGGGVYEQYF
TGTGCCAGCAGCGTAGGAGGGGGCGTTTACGAGCAGTACTTC
>few|TRBD1|TRBJ2-1|TRBV29-1
CSGEQGSYNEQFF
TGCAGCGGCGAACAGGGGTCCTACAATGAGCAGTTCTTC
>few|TRBD1|TRBJ2-1|TRBV20-1
CSAPNPGQGGNEQFF
TGCAGTGCCCCCAATCCGGGACAGGGAGGAAATGAGCAGTTCTTC
>many|.|TRBJ1-2|TRBV12-3/TRBV12-4
CASSPAGTRNYGYTF
TGTGCCAGCAGCCCAGCCGGGACGCGGAACTATGGCTACACCTTC
>.|TRBD1|TRBJ1-1|TRBV7-2
CASSFPTGVWRGTEAFF
TGTGCCAGCAGCTTCCCGACAGGGGTGTGGAGAGGCACTGAAGCTTTCTTT
>.|.|TRBJ2-7|TRBV27
CASSLTGLHEQYF
TGTGCCAGCAGTTTAACAGGGCTGCACGAGCAGTACTTC
>.|.|TRBJ1-1|TRBV4-3
CASLLVGMNTEAFF
TGCGCCAGCCTTTTGGTAGGGATGAACACTGAAGCTTTCTTT
>.|TRBD1|TRBJ2-7|TRBV20-1
CSASTDRVGEQYF
TGCAGTGCTAGTACAGACAGGGTTGGCGAGCAGTACTTC
>few|TRBD2|TRBJ2-5|TRBV10-1
CASGGTSWETQYF
TGCGCCAGCGGAGGGACTAGCTGGGAGACCCAGTACTTC
>.|TRBD1|TRBJ2-1|TRBV29-1
CSVELGQAYNEQFF
TGCAGCGTTGAATTGGGACAGGCTTACAATGAGCAGTTCTTC
>few|.|TRBJ2-7|TRBV6-1
CASISGDSSYEQYF
TGTGCCAGCATTTCGGGGGACAGCTCCTACGAGCAGTACTTC
>.|.|TRBJ2-7|TRBV20-1
CSAQDLSTQYF
TGCAGTGCTCAGGACCTCTCAACCCAGTACTTC
>.|.|TRBJ1-1|TRBV6-5
CASSSPRAAFF
TGTGCCAGCAGTTCACCCCGGGCCGCTTTCTTT
>.|.|TRBJ2-3|TRBV18
CASSPTLTVTDTQYF
TGTGCCAGCTCACCGACACTGACTGTCACAGATACGCAGTATTTT
>.|.|TRBJ2-4|TRBV2
CASSEANRDALLNIQYF
TGTGCCAGCAGTGAAGCGAATAGGGACGCTTTACTAAACATTCAGTACTTC
>.|.|TRBJ2-1|TRBV27
CASSTLSNEQFF
TGTGCCAGCAGTACCCTCTCCAATGAGCAGTTCTTC
>few|TRBD2|TRBJ2-3|TRBV5-1
CASSLEVAGKRGTQYF
TGCGCCAGCAGCTTGGAGGTAGCGGGGAAGCGTGGTACGCAGTATTTT
>few|.|TRBJ2-5|TRBV24-1
CATSDPPRETQYF
TGTGCCACCAGTGATCCCCCCCGAGAGACCCAGTACTTC
>.|.|TRBJ2-1|TRBV6-5
CASSRVSSYNEQFF
TGTGCCAGCAGCCGAGTAAGCTCCTACAATGAGCAGTTCTTC
>.|TRBD2|TRBJ2-5|TRBV7-2
CASTRLAPMETQYF
TGTGCCAGCACCAGACTAGCACCGATGGAGACCCAGTACTTC
>.|TRBD1|TRBJ2-6|TRBV6-2/TRBV6-3
CASSRQGAGRGANVLTF
TGTGCCAGCAGTCGCCAGGGGGCGGGTCGAGGGGCCAACGTCCTGACTTTC
>.|.|TRBJ2-7|TRBV28
CASSLDARGYF
TGTGCCAGCAGTCTGGACGCCCGGGGGTACTTC
>few|.|TRBJ1-1|TRBV12-3/TRBV12-4
CASSFPDDGPEAFF
TGTGCCAGCAGTTTCCCCGACGACGGTCCTGAAGCTTTCTTT
>.|.|TRBJ2-1|TRBV7-3
CASSGTPRNEQFF
TGTGCCAGCAGCGGAACTCCCCGCAATGAGCAGTTCTTC
>once|.|TRBJ1-4|TRBV5-1
CASSSTTNEKLFF
TGCGCCAGCAGCTCCACAACTAATGAAAAACTGTTTTTT
>.|.|TRBJ2-3|TRBV6-2/TRBV6-3
CASRSRGVTDTQYF
TGTGCCAGCAGGAGCCGGGGAGTCACAGATACGCAGTATTTT
>.|.|TRBJ1-5|TRBV7-2
CASSLALTGGNQPQHF
TGTGCCAGCAGCTTAGCGTTAACAGGTGGCAATCAGCCCCAGCATTTT
>.|.|TRBJ2-7|TRBV20-1
CSASSSSYEQYF
TGCAGTGCTAGCAGCAGCTCCTACGAGCAGTACTTC
>.|.|TRBJ1-5|TRBV7-2
CASSLGRASNQPQHF
TGTGCCAGCAGCTTAGGCCGAGCTAGCAATCAGCCCCAGCATTTT
>.|.|TRBJ1-4|TRBV6-5
CASSYSQGFNEKLFF
TGTGCCAGCAGTTACTCGCAGGGGTTTAATGAAAAACTGTTTTTT
>.|.|TRBJ2-6|TRBV5-1
CASSSGPGANVLTF
TGCGCCAGCAGCTCTGGACCTGGGGCCAACGTCCTGACTTTC
>few|TRBD1|TRBJ2-3|TRBV15
CATSREGQVGDTQYF
TGTGCCACCAGCAGAGAAGGACAGGTGGGAGATACGCAGTATTTT
>.|.|TRBJ1-2|TRBV12-3/TRBV12-4
CASSLVAGIYGYTF
TGTGCCAGCAGTTTAGTGGCAGGGATCTATGGCTACACCTTC
>.|.|TRBJ2-5|TRBV5-1
CASSLEFALTRSQETQYF
TGCGCCAGCAGCTTGGAATTCGCCTTGACTAGGTCACAAGAGACCCAGTACTTC
>.|.|TRBJ1-5|TRBV28
CASGSPWGNQPQHF
TGTGCCAGCGGTTCCCCATGGGGCAATCAACCCCAGCATTTT
>.|TRBD1|TRBJ2-7|TRBV28
CASRPRTGWEQYF
TGTGCCAGCAGGCCCCGGACAGGGTGGGAGCAGTACTTC
>few|.|TRBJ2-3|TRBV29-1
CSVMDFTDTQYF
TGCAGCGTGATGGACTTCACAGATACGCAGTATTTT
>.|.|TRBJ2-3|TRBV5-1
CASSTNPDTQYF
TGCGCCAGCAGCACTAATCCAGATACGCAGTATTTT
>.|.|TRBJ1-2|TRBV12-3/TRBV12-4
CASSVGRYGYTF
TGTGCCAGCAGCGTGGGCCGCTATGGCTACACCTTC
>.|TRBD2|TRBJ2-1|TRBV7-9
CASSTLAGSRNEQFF
TGTGCCAGCAGCACCTTAGCGGGATCAAGGAATGAGCAGTTCTTC
>.|.|TRBJ2-2|TRBV29-1
CSGRVRANTGELFF
TGCAGCGGAAGGGTCAGGGCGAACACCGGGGAGCTGTTTTTT
>.|.|TRBJ1-5|TRBV7-9
CASSSTGFDNQPQHF
TGTGCCAGCAGCTCGACAGGTTTCGACAATCAGCCCCAGCATTTT
>few|TRBD1|TRBJ2-7|TRBV7-9
CASSLESGQASYEQYF
TGTGCCAGCAGCCTCGAATCGGGACAGGCCTCCTACGAGCAGTACTTC
>.|.|TRBJ2-3|TRBV27
CASSLGTYGYTQYF
TGTGCCAGCAGTTTGGGAACCTACGGATATACGCAGTATTTT
>.|.|TRBJ2-7|TRBV10-1
CASSESVPPYEQYF
TGCGCCAGCAGTGAGTCGGTCCCCCCCTACGAGCAGTACTTC
>few|TRBD2|TRBJ2-1|TRBV7-2
CASSDTSGGGNEQFF
TGTGCCAGCAGCGATACTAGCGGGGGGGGGAATGAGCAGTTCTTC
>few|TRBD1|TRBJ2-1|TRBV10-1
CASSGNRGIYNEQFF
TGCGCCAGCAGTGGTAACAGGGGGATTTACAATGAGCAGTTCTTC
>.|TRBD1|TRBJ2-1|TRBV5-1
CASSLKGQYNEQFF
TGCGCCAGCAGCTTGAAGGGACAGTACAATGAGCAGTTCTTC